The clone carrying this T cell receptor beta chain came up many times. Its target is not known. Germline values: CDR1 LGHDT, CDR2 YNNKEL (reference sequence). CDR3 size: 11 residues. The germline V and J ends were trimmed by 6 bases and 3 bases, with 2 bases remaining between them. The data stem from a study of CD8+CD57+ T cells in acquired aplastic anemia. Selection for sequencing was limited to patients who had shown CD8+CD57+ cell expansion by flow cytometry. Study observations and caveats: Patients had twenty-nine CD8+ CDR3 sequences in common with controls (the shared set).

The study profiled TCR beta VDJ and CDR3 using genomic DNA as template. Via MiXCR, TCRdb re-called the reads, giving one row per CDR3 protein. There are 160,000 or so distinct CDR3 sequences in the sample; around half occur only once, and 2.5% to 3% lies in the top ten. The clonotype comes from a human donor with aplastic anemia. V gene TRBV3-1 combines with J gene TRBJ2-2; unclear D gene. Sequences were obtained from sorted CD4+, CD8+, or CD8+CD57+ T cells (not recorded which) from PBMCs. CDR3 sequence: CASRDTGELFF. CDR3 DNA: TGTGCCAGCAGAGACACCGGGGAGCTGTTTTTT.